This TCR beta chain was sequenced for a study of CD4 T cells in relation to SARS-CoV-2 and coronaviruses. Libraries were prepared by immunoSEQ multiplex PCR; TCRdb keeps only in-frame clonotypes and omits some of them. The data hold some 68,000 clones, with approximately 93% observed a single time. Points from the study as a whole: No crossreactivity against non-spike viral proteins was tested here. Samples before the pandemic and after infection were not matched within any donor. Roughly three fifths of donors had memory CD4+ clonotypes crossrecognizing SARS-CoV-2 and common cold coronavirus spike.

Before the COVID-19 pandemic, during about 2010-2018, CD4+ T cells were taken from unexposed donors. Cryopreserved PBMCs were CD4-enriched, then split into naive and memory cells. As for this clone: Its antigen is as yet unknown.

The sequence was obtained from a human donor in good health. Source material: naive CD4+ T cells from PBMCs. Subset: naive CD4+ T cells isolated by negative enrichment.

The CDR3, as DNA: TGTGCCAGCAGCCAAGCACCTAGCGGTGAAGAGACCCAGTACTTC. This encodes CASSQAPSGEETQYF. The genes are TRBV3-1 (or the pseudogene TRBV3-2) and TRBJ2-5; 7 bases agree with TRBD2. The length of the CDR3 is 15 residues. The V and J ends lost 1 base and 3 bases, in that order; junction bases with no gene match: 5. Germline CDR1 reads LGHDT; CDR2 reads YNNKEL (reference sequence).